This T cell receptor (beta chain) was profiled in a study of regulatory T cells in long-lasting Graves disease. Study-level points and caveats: Among the persistent patients, fewer than 3,500 public clonotypes were shared, more than the roughly 900 shared among new patients. Persistent disease was associated with favored TRBV28 usage and with favored use of TRBJ1-2 and TRBJ2-5.

This clonotype has ten or more counts. Antigen specificity is unknown. Time point: newly diagnosed GD, antithyroid drugs for less than 3 months. The TCR library was made from RNA extracted from PBMCs. Peripheral blood, Nine milliliters per patient, was collected in EDTA tubes. Construction of TCR beta libraries relied on iRepertoire HTBI primers and on Arm-PCR targeting CDR3 regions. As processed by the authors: Identification yielded around 58 TRBV and 14 TRBJ segments across samples. TCRdb processed the multiplex PCR reads anew with MiXCR; each CDR3 protein has one entry. The V and J calls were determined by TCRdb, not by the authors. The data show 400,000 to 450,000 distinct CDR3 sequences, with 16% seen just once and about 10% held by the top ten. The CDR3 is 15 residues long. Trimming stripped 2 bases from V and 7 bases from J, with 15 bases between. Germline-derived CDR1 and CDR2 are SGHDN and FVKESK.

This sample also belongs to another study, concerning T cells in Graves' hyperthyroidism and ophthalmopathy.

This clonotype was obtained from a woman aged 25 to 45 with Graves disease. V is TRBV14 and J is TRBJ2-1; TRBD1 is a possible D gene (6 bases). Sequences were derived from peripheral blood mononuclear cells (PBMCs), sampled at new diagnosis, from a patient treated with antithyroid drugs. CDR3 region: CASSQLRQVSNEQFF. CDR3 nucleotides: TGTGCCAGCAGCCAACTGCGACAGGTGTCGAATGAGCAGTTCTTC.